Following are 32 T cell receptor beta chains from one sample sequenced in a study of PD-1 blockade in classical Hodgkin lymphoma. The repertoire was sequenced with immunoSEQ multiplex PCR; TCRdb's copy has only in-frame clones and lacks some. The sample includes 25,000 to 35,000 clones, 75% to 90% seen only once; the top ten take approximately 2.6%. Documented time point: cycle 4 day 1 (C4D1), after more than 5 weeks of nivolumab. All patients experienced relapse after autologous stem cell transplantation, and brentuximab vedotin exposure was variable. CD4+ T cells were purified from thawed PBMCs by magnetic negative selection. This material consisted of CD4+ T cells from blood, taken before the fourth cycle of nivolumab. The receptors stem from a human donor with classical Hodgkin lymphoma.

The genes are TRBV13 and TRBJ2-7; 8 bases align to TRBD2. Germline V gene lookup returns CDR1 PRHDT and CDR2 FYEKMQ (reference sequence). This CDR3 contains 15 residues. After removal of 4 bases from V and 5 bases from J, the junction contained 10 bases not matched to a gene. The DNA for the CDR3 is TGTGCCAGCAGCTCTGGCGGCGGGAGGTGGAACGAGCAGTACTTC. This sequence encodes CASSSGGGRWNEQYF.

The CDR3 DNA sequence: TGCGCCAGCAGCCGCGGACTAGCGGGAGGGCCCAACAGGGAACGCTACGAGCAGTACTTC. This encodes CASSRGLAGGPNRERYEQYF. This chain connects TRBV4-1 to TRBJ2-7; 15 bases line up with TRBD2. The length of the CDR3 is 20 residues. Trimming removed 4 bases from V and 3 bases from J; junction bases left unmatched: 16. Per the germline V gene, CDR1 is MGHRA and CDR2 is YSYEKL.

As concerns this clone: Other DNA sequences in this specimen translate into the identical CDR3. The chain uses TRBV5-6 and TRBJ1-2; no clear D. Germline loops: CDR1 SGHDT, CDR2 YYEEEE. The ends were cut back, 2 bases at V and 2 bases at J, with 7 bases in the middle. This CDR3 is 13 amino acids long. This CDR3 reads CASSLDTNYGYTF. The CDR3 region has the DNA TGTGCCAGCAGCTTAGACACCAACTATGGCTACACCTTC.

J is TRBJ2-1 and V is TRBV9, with D possibly matching TRBD2 (5 bases). V lost 4 bases and J 0 bases, leaving 14 bases between the germline ends. The CDR3 loop spans 16 amino acids. CDR1 SGDLS and CDR2 YYNGEE come from the germline V gene. This chain's CDR3 is CASSLSSGRSYNEQFF. For the CDR3, the DNA is TGTGCCAGCAGCCTTTCGAGCGGTCGCTCCTACAATGAGCAGTTCTTC.

The CDR3 DNA reads as TGTGCCAGCTCAATGGACAGGGGGAACACTGAAGCTTTCTTT. Its translation: CASSMDRGNTEAFF. This chain links TRBV18 with TRBJ1-1; 9 bases are a match to TRBD1. Germline V gene sequence: CDR1 KGHSH, CDR2 LQKENI. This CDR3 spans 14 amino acids. Trimming cost V 5 bases and J 1 base; bases outside gene matches: 2. The full variable domain, in which reference TRBV18 and TRBJ1-1 provide the parts outside the CDR3, is NAGVMQNPRHLVRRRGQEARLRCSPMKGHSHVYWYRQLPEEGLKFMVYLQKENIIDESGMPKERFSAEFPKEGPSILRIQQVVRGDSAAYFCASSMDRGNTEAFFGQGTRLTVV.

The rearrangement uses TRBV6-1 and TRBJ1-1; no definite D call. Germline CDR1 reads MNHNS; CDR2 reads SASEGT. The CDR3 is 14 amino acids. Trimming cost V 6 bases and J 1 base, with 12 bases left between them. The CDR3 loop reads CASRGHTSNTEAFF. The CDR3 DNA reads TGTGCCAGCAGGGGTCATACATCGAACACTGAAGCTTTCTTT.

The V call is TRBV5-6, the J call TRBJ1-5; 9 bases line up with TRBD1. The CDR3 is 14 residues long. Trimming at V came to 4 bases and at J to 4 bases, leaving 3 bases not matched to a gene. From germline, CDR1 is SGHDT and CDR2 YYEEEE. The CDR3 DNA reads TGTGCCAGCAGCAGGACAGGGGCGAATCAGCCCCAGCATTTT. Its translation: CASSRTGANQPQHF.

The gene calls are TRBV6-1 and TRBJ1-6; a possible D gene is TRBD1 (5 bases). V lost 3 bases, J lost 7 bases, and 13 bases lay in between. Germline loops: CDR1 MNHNS, CDR2 SASEGT. This CDR3 has 15 residues. The CDR3 region is CASSEGTLGNSPLHF. For the CDR3, the DNA is TGTGCCAGCAGTGAGGGGACGCTGGGCAATTCACCCCTCCACTTT.

This clone appeared a single time. This chain connects TRBV6-1 to TRBJ2-4, with D possibly matching TRBD1 (6 bases). The length of the CDR3 is 15 residues. Germline lookup yields CDR1 MNHNS and CDR2 SASEGT. The germline V and J ends were trimmed by 0 bases and 6 bases, with 12 bases remaining between them. The CDR3 DNA reads TGTGCCAGCAGTGAAGCTGCAGGACAGCCAAACATTCAGTACTTC. The encoded protein is CASSEAAGQPNIQYF.

The chain carries TRBV5-4 and TRBJ2-5; D is perhaps TRBD1 (6 bases). CDR3 size: 14 residues. Deletions cut 4 bases from V and 4 bases from J, with 14 bases between. CDR1 is SGHNT and CDR2 is YYREEE in the germline V gene (reference sequence). The CDR3 sequence: CASSTQQGRETQYF. The CDR3 DNA is TGTGCCAGCAGCACGCAACAGGGTAGAGAGACCCAGTACTTC. Supplemented by reference TRBV5-4 and TRBJ2-5, the full variable domain reads ETGVTQSPTHLIKTRGQQVTLRCSSQSGHNTVSWYQQALGQGPQFIFQYYREEENGRGNFPPRFSGLQFPNYSSELNVNALELDDSALYLCASSTQQGRETQYFGPGTRLLVL.

This CDR3 reads CASSVPGQGFYGYTF. The CDR3 coding sequence is TGTGCCAGCAGCGTACCGGGACAGGGGTTCTATGGCTACACCTTC. The V call is TRBV6-5, the J call TRBJ1-2; 10 nucleotides align to TRBD1. The V gene's germline CDR1 is MNHEY and CDR2 SVGAGI. The CDR3 sequence is 15 residues long. With 6 bases clipped from V and 4 bases from J, the junction kept 8 bases outside the gene matches.

The chain carries TRBV18 and TRBJ2-5, with 8 bases matching TRBD2. The J call may be faulty, since TRBJ2-7 better matches the DNA end. Per germline, CDR1 KGHSH and CDR2 LQKENI. The CDR3 is made up of 15 amino acids. Here the CDR3 reads CASSPKAGDFYEQYF. The DNA of the CDR3 is TGTGCCAGCTCACCTAAAGCGGGAGATTTCTACGAGCAGTACTTC.

V and J are TRBV6-6 and TRBJ2-5; tentative D call: TRBD1 (6 bases). Trimming took off 6 bases at V and 1 base at J, with 12 bases between the two ends. In germline, CDR1 is MNHNY, CDR2 SVGAGI (reference sequence). The CDR3 is 14 residues long. The CDR3, as DNA: TGTGCCAGCAGCTCCTGGGGGCCCCAAGAGACCCAGTACTTC. Protein: CASSSWGPQETQYF.

J is TRBJ2-3 and V is TRBV4-2; TRBD2 might be the D (6 bases). The CDR3 has 15 residues. V dropped 1 base and J dropped 2 bases, with 10 bases sitting between them. Germline V gene lookup returns CDR1 LGHNA and CDR2 YNFKEQ. DNA for the CDR3: TGTGCCAGCAGCCAAGTCGGCGGGAACACAGATACGCAGTATTTT. This encodes CASSQVGGNTDTQYF.

The chain couples TRBV19 to TRBJ2-7; 14 positions match TRBD2. The trim removed 4 bases at V and 2 bases at J, leaving 1 base unmatched. CDR1 LNHDA and CDR2 SQIVND come from the germline V gene (reference sequence). CDR3 size: 15 residues. DNA of the CDR3: TGTGCCAGTAGTACGGGACTAGCGGGGGCCTACGAGCAGTACTTC. It yields the protein CASSTGLAGAYEQYF.

The CDR3 reads CASSRPGQGSKGYTF. Written as DNA, the CDR3 is TGCGCCAGCAGCCGCCCGGGACAGGGATCTAAAGGCTACACCTTC. The gene calls are TRBV4-1 and TRBJ1-2; TRBD1 agrees at 9 bases. The length of the CDR3 is 15 residues. Trimming cost V 4 bases and J 8 bases; bases outside gene matches: 11. CDR1 MGHRA and CDR2 YSYEKL come from the germline V gene.

This chain uses TRBV5-4 with TRBJ2-5; 7 nucleotides align to TRBD2. The V gene end was trimmed by 4 bases and the J gene end by 5 bases; junction bases not matched to a gene: 5. This CDR3 comprises 13 residues. Germline V CDR1 and CDR2: SGHNT, YYREEE (reference sequence). CDR3 sequence (DNA): TGTGCCAGCAGCGTGACTAGCTTTGAGACCCAGTACTTC. Translating gives CASSVTSFETQYF.

V and J are TRBV5-1 and TRBJ2-5, with TRBD1 matching 11 bases. The J call is uncertain, as TRBJ2-7 better fits the DNA end. From germline, CDR1 is SGHRS and CDR2 YFSETQ. The CDR3 covers 15 residues. The DNA for the CDR3 is TGCGCCAGCAGCTTGGGGACAGGGGGCCCCTACGAGCAGTACTTC. This sequence encodes CASSLGTGGPYEQYF.

The chain combines TRBV4-1 with TRBJ1-2; D ambiguous. The CDR3 is 17 amino acids. Germline values: CDR1 MGHRA, CDR2 YSYEKL. V was trimmed by 0 bases and J by 3 bases, leaving 17 bases between them. CDR3: CASSQEAPTRSDYGYTF. In nucleotides, the CDR3 is TGCGCCAGCAGCCAAGAGGCCCCGACAAGGTCAGACTATGGCTACACCTTC.

Comments on this clone: At one end the junction does not follow the germline gene, possibly because of a read error. Other DNA sequences in the same sample also yield this CDR3. This chain links TRBV27 with TRBJ2-2; D gene ambiguous. There are 14 residues in the CDR3. Germline V gene sequence: CDR1 MNHEY, CDR2 SMNVEV (reference sequence). CDR3 sequence: CASHPRAKTGELFF. CDR3 bases: TGTGCCAGTCACCCGAGAGCGAAAACCGGGGAGCTGTTTTTT.

This clone was picked up a small number of times. V usage is TRBV19 and J usage is TRBJ1-5; D might be TRBD1 (6 bases). The CDR3 length is 15 residues. Trimming removed 4 bases from V and 6 bases from J, with 16 bases in between. Germline V lookup: CDR1 LNHDA, CDR2 SQIVND (reference sequence). The CDR3 region is CASSTTGYVGQPQHF. The CDR3 DNA sequence: TGTGCCAGTAGTACCACAGGGTACGTTGGTCAGCCCCAGCATTTT.

The chain uses TRBV7-9 and TRBJ2-4; TRBD1 matches at 7 bases. The length of the CDR3 is 16 residues. Trimming took 2 bases from V and 4 from J; bases not matched to a gene: 8. Germline-derived CDR1 and CDR2 are SEHNR and FQNEAQ (reference sequence). The CDR3 reads CASSLPGTAIKNIQYF. CDR3 DNA: TGTGCCAGCAGCTTACCCGGGACAGCGATAAAAAACATTCAGTACTTC.

The chain carries TRBV27 and TRBJ1-2; perhaps TRBD1 as D (6 bases). Germline values: CDR1 MNHEY, CDR2 SMNVEV (reference sequence). V shed 6 bases and J shed 8 bases, with 22 bases lying between them. This CDR3 comprises 15 residues. CDR3 sequence: CASREAGDGLKGYTF. For the CDR3, the DNA is TGTGCCAGCAGGGAAGCAGGGGACGGATTGAAGGGCTACACCTTC.

The genes are TRBV18 and TRBJ2-5; 7 bases align to TRBD2. Germline loops: CDR1 KGHSH, CDR2 LQKENI. The trim removed 3 bases at V and 7 bases at J, leaving 5 bases unmatched. The CDR3 spans 13 residues. CDR3 sequence: CASSPGGSGTQYF. The CDR3 coding sequence is TGTGCCAGCTCACCGGGCGGGAGCGGGACCCAGTACTTC.

The chain combines TRBV11-2 with TRBJ2-7; TRBD1 matches at 7 bases. Trimming cost V 5 bases and J 3 bases; bases outside gene matches: 4. This CDR3 has 13 amino acids. Looked up from germline, CDR1 is SGHAT and CDR2 is FQNNGV. CDR3 region: CASSPGTDYEQYF. Here the CDR3 DNA reads TGTGCCAGCAGCCCCGGGACAGACTACGAGCAGTACTTC.

V usage is TRBV6-6 and J usage is TRBJ2-4; D call uncertain. Germline assignment: CDR1 MNHNY and CDR2 SVGAGI (reference sequence). This CDR3 spans 15 amino acids. With 2 bases removed from V and 7 bases from J, the gap between germline ends came to 15 bases. The CDR3 spells CASSYGRGLGNIQYF. The CDR3 bases are TGTGCCAGCAGTTACGGCCGAGGCCTAGGGAACATTCAGTACTTC.

The chain couples TRBV29-1 to TRBJ2-1; TRBD2 aligns across 10 bases. Unmatched junction bases numbered 14, after V lost 8 bases and J lost 7 bases. The CDR3 is made up of 15 amino acids. Germline V gene lookup returns CDR1 SQVTM and CDR2 ANQGSEA. CDR3 amino acids: CSSTRRGTSANEQFF. In DNA, the CDR3 is TGCAGCTCGACCCGTAGAGGGACTAGCGCGAATGAGCAGTTCTTC.

This clone was seen just once. The V gene is TRBV10-2, the J gene TRBJ1-6; perhaps TRBD1 as D (5 bases). Germline CDR1 and CDR2: WSHSY and SAAADI. There are 14 residues in the CDR3. Trimming took off 10 bases at V and 6 bases at J, with 16 bases between the two ends. The CDR3 here is CAISRDAINSPLHF. CDR3 coding DNA: TGCGCCATTTCCCGGGACGCCATTAATTCACCCCTCCACTTT.

The sample holds one count of this clone. The V call is TRBV7-6, the J call TRBJ1-3; the D is unclear. Germline CDR1 and CDR2: SGHVS and FNYEAQ. V was trimmed by 1 base and J by 0 bases, leaving 7 bases between them. This CDR3 has 15 residues. The CDR3 loop reads CASSLGGPSGNTIYF. The CDR3 nucleotides read TGTGCCAGCAGCTTAGGAGGACCCTCTGGAAACACCATATATTTT.

The chain uses TRBV5-6 and TRBJ2-3; D not certain. V was shortened by 0 bases and J by 6 bases, with 5 bases between the two germline ends. Germline CDR1 is SGHDT and CDR2 is YYEEEE. The CDR3 sequence is 12 residues long. The CDR3 nucleotides read TGTGCCAGCAGCTTGGTGGGGGATACGCAGTATTTT. It codes for CASSLVGDTQYF.

V gene TRBV6-1 combines with J gene TRBJ2-6; TRBD2 might be the D (6 bases). The V gene's germline CDR1 is MNHNS and CDR2 SASEGT. The germline V and J ends were trimmed by 4 bases and 4 bases, with 23 bases remaining between them. CDR3 length: 19 residues. The DNA of the CDR3 is TGTGCCAGCAGTGGGGAGGCCAAGCGGCCCGCTTCGGGGGCCAACGTCCTGACTTTC. Its protein product is CASSGEAKRPASGANVLTF.

The chain recombines TRBV12-5 with TRBJ1-1, with D possibly TRBD1 on 5 matching bases. Germline CDR1 reads LGHNT; CDR2 reads FRNRAP. The CDR3 loop spans 18 amino acids. Trimming removed 0 bases from V and 3 bases from J, with 20 bases in between. In DNA form, the CDR3 reads TGTGCTAGTGGTTTGGTTCTGGGTAGGGGCGGGGGTGACACTGAAGCTTTCTTT. It translates to CASGLVLGRGGGDTEAFF.